Each of the 6 T cell receptor beta chains below was sequenced from the same sample in a study of blood T cell repertoires in COVID-19. TCRdb's copy holds only in-frame clones and misses some; the assay was immunoSEQ multiplex PCR. The data hold 150,000 to 200,000 clones, with roughly 70% observed a single time. Sequencing was carried out using peripheral blood. These receptors were obtained from an elderly woman with acute or convalescent COVID-19.

J is TRBJ1-4 and V is TRBV7-2, with 7 bases fitting TRBD1. V dropped 1 base and J dropped 0; count of bases not matched to a gene: 5. Germline V gene sequence: CDR1 SGHTA, CDR2 FQGNSA. The CDR3 runs to 17 residues. CDR3 nucleotide sequence: TGTGCCAGCAGCTTAGTAAGGGGGCAGGCAACTAATGAAAAACTGTTTTTT. This codes for CASSLVRGQATNEKLFF.

The rearrangement uses TRBV7-2 and TRBJ2-2; no clear D gene. Per the germline V gene, CDR1 is SGHTA and CDR2 is FQGNSA. The CDR3 loop spans 15 amino acids. The ends were cut back, 2 bases at V and 0 bases at J, with 7 bases in the middle. CDR3 region: CASSLSFSNTGELFF. The CDR3, as DNA: TGTGCCAGCAGCTTATCTTTCTCGAACACCGGGGAGCTGTTTTTT.

This rearrangement joins TRBV25-1 to TRBJ2-7; 10 nucleotides align to TRBD1. Trimming took 2 bases from V and 2 from J; bases not matched to a gene: 0. The CDR3 is made up of 14 amino acids. Germline assignment: CDR1 MGHDK and CDR2 SYGVNS. DNA of the CDR3: TGTGCCAGCAGTGAAGGGACAGGGGCCTACGAGCAGTACTTC. It codes for CASSEGTGAYEQYF.

This clone has just a few counts. In DNA form, the CDR3 reads TGCGCCAGCAGCTCTCAGGACAGGGCCACTGAAGCTTTCTTT. It is translated as CASSSQDRATEAFF. The rearrangement links TRBV5-1 to TRBJ1-1; 8 nucleotides agree with TRBD1. This CDR3 has 14 amino acids. The V segment lost 3 bases and the J segment 4 bases; nucleotides outside the gene matches: 5. Per germline, CDR1 SGHRS and CDR2 YFSETQ.

This chain uses TRBV19 with TRBJ1-3, with D possibly TRBD1 on 6 matching bases. The germline CDR1 and CDR2 sequences are LNHDA and SQIVND (reference sequence). The CDR3 length is 17 residues. V was clipped by 7 bases and J by 1 base, with 20 bases between them. The CDR3 region has the DNA TGTGCCAGTACCCGGGGGGGGGCTACGGCTTCTGGAAACACCATATATTTT. Translating it yields CASTRGGATASGNTIYF.

V gene TRBV18 combines with J gene TRBJ2-7; 9 bases line up with TRBD1. V lost 2 bases, J lost 2 bases, and 10 bases stayed unmatched. Germline CDR1 and CDR2: KGHSH and LQKENI. This CDR3 has 17 amino acids. In DNA form, the CDR3 reads TGTGCCAGCTCACCATGGAACCCGGGACAGGGCGCCTACGAGCAGTACTTC. Translated: CASSPWNPGQGAYEQYF.